This T cell receptor (beta chain) was documented in a study of T cells in Graves' hyperthyroidism and ophthalmopathy. Study results and limitations: Ophthalmopathy got predicted by the model a median approximately 6.3 months before its onset. Most thyroid clonotypes expanded above 0.001 were also detected in blood.

The diagnostic basis comprised clinical symptoms, serum thyroxine and TRAb, thyroid ultrasound and orbital computed tomography. This clonotype was picked up one time. Its antigen is currently unknown. V shed 1 base and J shed 6 bases, with 9 bases lying between them. The germline CDR1 and CDR2 sequences are MGHDK and SYGVNS. CDR3 length equals 14 residues. Amplified regions were TCR beta CDR3 sequences from RNA transcripts. The TCR CDR3 was amplified in a first-round RT-PCR using the HTBI primer set. TCRdb redid the calling of the multiplex PCR reads with MiXCR, one entry per CDR3 protein. The sample has hundreds of thousands of distinct CDR3 sequences, roughly 14% seen once.

The source is a man younger than 35 with Graves' ophthalmopathy. V is TRBV25-1 and J is TRBJ2-2; D gene uncertain. Source material: blood. The DNA of the CDR3 is TGTGCCAGCAGTGAATGGGCAGGCGCCGGGGAGCTGTTTTTT. As protein: CASSEWAGAGELFF.